This T cell receptor beta chain came from a study of T cell changes during pregnancy in multiple sclerosis. CDR1 and CDR2 (germline): MNHNS, SASEGT. Trimming removed 7 bases at V and 5 bases at J, with 18 bases between. This CDR3 is built from 15 residues. The protocol was immunoSEQ multiplex PCR, while the TCRdb copy is restricted to in-frame clones and leaves out a portion. The sample includes 85,000 to 90,000 clones, 85% to 95% of them seen just once. The sample consisted of peripheral blood, taken after pregnancy. The origin of this receptor is a female donor in good health, enrolled as a control in a pregnancy study. The chain recombines TRBV6-1 with TRBJ1-5; weak D call: TRBD1 (5 bases). The CDR3 spells CASKAVVTQDQPQHF. The CDR3 DNA follows: TGTGCCAGCAAGGCAGTCGTAACACAGGATCAGCCCCAGCATTTT.